This T cell receptor (beta chain) derives from a study of blood T cell repertoires in COVID-19. About the study: Material from acute and convalescent COVID-19 was sourced from the United States, Italy and Spain. Sample material is recorded as cDNA or gDNA derived from T cells, B-cell-depleted T cells, or PBMCs.

Per the study methods: Amplification with reference gene primers provided the estimates of nucleated cell counts. The assay was immunoSEQ multiplex PCR, and TCRdb's table has in-frame clones only and misses some. The D gene and trimming were derived from the DNA, and the V and J assignments and clone size from that table. The table lists approximately 230,000 clones, around nine tenths of them singletons, with over 1.5% in the top ten. This CDR3 spans 14 amino acids. V lost 4 bases and J lost 1; bases outside the gene matches: 2. Germline V gives CDR1 SEHNR, CDR2 FQNEAQ (reference sequence). Ages ranged from about 18 to 89 years, with residence in under 25 US areas.

What was sequenced was PBMCs or T cells enriched from blood (not recorded which). The chain has TRBV7-9 and TRBJ1-2; 8 bases map to TRBD1. The receptor comes from a woman under 30 who had recovered from COVID-19. The CDR3 DNA follows: TGTGCCAGCAGCTCAGGACAGGGTAACTATGGCTACACCTTC. It codes for CASSSGQGNYGYTF.